A selection of T cell receptor beta chains follows, all from one sample in a study of blood T cell repertoires in COVID-19. TCRdb keeps only in-frame clones here, not all; method: immunoSEQ multiplex PCR. Here the sample spans about 70,000 clones, approximately 85% being singletons. Sequencing was carried out using peripheral blood. These receptors came from an elderly man with acute or convalescent COVID-19. Both conserved end residues are part of each CDR3. The D gene is left open where the match is weak. Rows give clone size only sometimes, using once, few, many, or a class for an expanded clone.

D gene	V gene	clone size	J gene	CDR3 protein	CDR3 DNA
TRBD2	TRBV29-1	once	TRBJ2-4	CSAGDRGTSGSDIQYF	TGCAGCGCTGGCGACCGAGGGACTAGCGGGAGTGACATTCAGTACTTC
NA	TRBV27	NA	TRBJ2-1	CASSLYSSYNEQFF	TGTGCCAGCAGTCTCTACAGCTCCTACAATGAGCAGTTCTTC
NA	TRBV5-1	NA	TRBJ2-3	CASSLGWGDSTDTQYF	TGCGCCAGCAGCCTTGGATGGGGGGATAGCACAGATACGCAGTATTTT
TRBD2	TRBV5-1	NA	TRBJ2-1	CASSLAGTSSSEQFF	TGCGCCAGCAGCTTGGCTGGGACTAGCTCCAGTGAGCAGTTCTTC
NA	TRBV2	NA	TRBJ2-7	CASSRDIGKYF	TGTGCCAGCAGCCGGGACATTGGGAAGTACTTC
NA	TRBV5-1	NA	TRBJ2-7	CASYLQGYEQYF	TGCGCCAGTTACTTACAGGGCTACGAGCAGTACTTC
NA	TRBV5-1	NA	TRBJ2-2	CASSLGGAGTGELFF	TGCGCCAGCAGCTTAGGGGGAGCAGGCACCGGGGAGCTGTTTTTT
NA	TRBV19	NA	TRBJ1-5	CATSRTDSLSNQPQHF	TGTGCCACCTCTCGGACAGATTCACTTAGCAATCAGCCCCAGCATTTT
TRBD1	TRBV19	NA	TRBJ1-4	CASSTTGQGTANEKLFF	TGTGCCAGTAGTACCACAGGACAGGGAACGGCTAATGAAAAACTGTTTTTT
NA	TRBV19	NA	TRBJ2-3	CASSRGLRAGTDTQYF	TGTGCCAGTAGTAGAGGACTGAGAGCTGGCACAGATACGCAGTATTTT
NA	TRBV7-8	NA	TRBJ1-1	CASSLARVDTEAFF	TGTGCCAGCAGCTTAGCTCGGGTGGACACTGAAGCTTTCTTT
NA	TRBV19	NA	TRBJ1-2	CASSISQGDGYTF	TGTGCCAGTAGTATCTCACAGGGCGATGGCTACACCTTC
NA	TRBV29-1	once	TRBJ2-2	CSVLRGANTGELFF	TGCAGCGTTCTCAGGGGCGCGAACACCGGGGAGCTGTTTTTT
TRBD1	TRBV5-4	once	TRBJ1-2	CASSPPDRGYGYTF	TGTGCCAGCAGCCCACCGGACAGGGGCTATGGCTACACCTTC
TRBD1	TRBV6-5	NA	TRBJ1-2	CASSSLLDRDYGYTF	TGTGCCAGCAGCTCGCTCTTAGACAGGGACTATGGCTACACCTTC
TRBD1	TRBV5-5	NA	TRBJ1-1	CASSLARGKNTEAFF	TGTGCCAGCAGCTTGGCCAGGGGGAAGAACACTGAAGCTTTCTTT
TRBD2	TRBV9	few	TRBJ2-1	CASSVSSSFSGIGNEQFF	TGTGCCAGCAGCGTATCATCGAGCTTTAGCGGGATTGGCAATGAGCAGTTCTTC
TRBD2	TRBV28	NA	TRBJ2-2	CASSLLAGVGTGELFF	TGTGCCAGCAGTTTGTTAGCGGGAGTTGGCACCGGGGAGCTGTTTTTT
NA	TRBV7-9	NA	TRBJ1-2	CASSLAGRGTLRINYGYTF	TGTGCCAGCAGCTTAGCCGGCAGGGGAACATTACGAATAAACTATGGCTACACCTTC
NA	TRBV29-1	NA	TRBJ2-5	CSVVGGSRGETQYF	TGCAGCGTTGTGGGCGGGAGTAGGGGGGAGACCCAGTACTTC
TRBD1	TRBV6-2/TRBV6-3	NA	TRBJ2-4	CASSLGLLGGESAKNIQYF	TGTGCCAGCAGTTTGGGCCTTTTAGGGGGCGAGTCGGCCAAAAACATTCAGTACTTC
NA	TRBV10-3	NA	TRBJ1-1	CAISEKGTLNTEAFF	TGTGCCATCAGTGAAAAAGGGACATTGAACACTGAAGCTTTCTTT
NA	TRBV6-1	NA	TRBJ1-1	CASSDPQGGTEAFF	TGTGCCAGCAGTGACCCACAGGGTGGCACTGAAGCTTTCTTT
TRBD2	TRBV10-2	NA	TRBJ2-3	CASSESRLAGERRGTQYF	TGCGCCAGCAGTGAGTCAAGACTAGCGGGGGAGAGGAGGGGTACGCAGTATTTT
TRBD1	TRBV6-5	NA	TRBJ2-5	CASRKQGGRETQYF	TGTGCCAGCAGAAAACAGGGGGGTCGAGAGACCCAGTACTTC
NA	TRBV30	NA	TRBJ1-6	CAWSPSGYNSPLHF	TGTGCCTGGTCCCCCAGCGGGTATAATTCACCCCTCCACTTT
NA	TRBV5-5	NA	TRBJ1-2	CASSQNRQINYGYTF	TGTGCCAGCAGCCAGAACCGACAGATCAACTATGGCTACACCTTC
TRBD1	TRBV5-1	NA	TRBJ1-2	CASSFGPGTGNYGYTF	TGCGCCAGCAGCTTCGGTCCCGGGACAGGGAACTATGGCTACACCTTC
TRBD2	TRBV24-1	NA	TRBJ2-1	CATSDGLAGGLEQFF	TGTGCCACCAGTGACGGACTAGCGGGAGGGCTTGAGCAGTTCTTC
TRBD1	TRBV6-5	NA	TRBJ2-7	CASSYGQGSYEQYF	TGTGCCAGCAGTTATGGACAGGGCTCCTACGAGCAGTACTTC
TRBD1	TRBV5-5	NA	TRBJ2-3	CASSPGQGGSNTQYF	TGTGCCAGCAGCCCGGGACAGGGGGGTTCGAATACGCAGTATTTT
TRBD2	TRBV7-6	NA	TRBJ2-5	CASSLGSGRAETQYF	TGTGCCAGCAGCTTAGGTAGCGGGAGGGCCGAGACCCAGTACTTC
TRBD2	TRBV6-6	NA	TRBJ2-1	CASSSTSGFYNEQFF	TGTGCCAGCAGTTCGACTAGCGGGTTCTACAATGAGCAGTTCTTC
TRBD1	TRBV5-1	NA	TRBJ1-5	CASSLGPTGMGAEPQHF	TGCGCCAGCAGCTTGGGGCCGACAGGGATGGGTGCGGAGCCCCAGCATTTT
TRBD1	TRBV11-2	NA	TRBJ1-3	CASSLEGTAVSGNTIYF	TGTGCCAGCAGCTTAGAGGGGACAGCCGTCTCTGGAAACACCATATATTTT
NA	TRBV11-1	few	TRBJ2-1	CASSGRTEYNEQFF	TGTGCCAGCAGCGGCCGGACAGAATACAATGAGCAGTTCTTC
TRBD1	TRBV19	NA	TRBJ1-5	CASSVQGNQPQHF	TGTGCCAGTAGTGTACAGGGGAATCAGCCCCAGCATTTT